A selection of T cell receptor beta chains follows, all from one sample in a study of metastatic and nonmetastatic thyroid tumors. Using MiXCR, TCRdb reanalyzed the PCR reads. The sample shows just over 20,000 clones, around 33% of them seen only once. Specimen: tumor tissue. These receptors originate from a female donor with papillary thyroid cancer or a benign thyroid nodule (not recorded which). Some clones in this sample may be carry-over from other donors' samples. The CDR3 runs from the conserved cysteine through the conserved F or W. D genes are given only for firm matches. Rows give clone size only sometimes, using once, few, many, or a class for an expanded clone.

NA,TRBV6-2/TRBV6-3,TRBD1,TRBJ2-2,CASSRQGNTGELFF,TGTGCCAGCAGTCGACAGGGTAACACCGGGGAGCTGTTTTTT
NA,TRBV12-3/TRBV12-4,NA,TRBJ1-2,CASSLRPGRGSYGYTF,TGTGCCAGCAGTTTACGGCCGGGACGGGGGAGCTATGGCTACACCTTC
NA,TRBV6-2/TRBV6-3,TRBD2,TRBJ2-7,CASGRGYEQYF,TGTGCCAGCGGGAGGGGTTACGAGCAGTACTTC
NA,TRBV6-1,TRBD1,TRBJ1-2,CASSKGQYTPGYTF,TGTGCCAGCAGTAAGGGACAGTACACCCCCGGCTACACCTTC
NA,TRBV14,TRBD1,TRBJ1-6,CASSLSGGGSPLHF,TGTGCCAGCAGCCTCTCAGGGGGAGGTTCACCCCTCCACTTT
NA,TRBV4-1,TRBD2,TRBJ2-7,CASSQEAGGDHEQYF,TGCGCCAGCAGCCAAGAGGCGGGAGGGGATCACGAGCAGTACTTC
NA,TRBV7-9,TRBD2,TRBJ2-7,CASSKSGGVYEQYF,TGTGCCAGCTCTAAAAGCGGGGGAGTCTACGAGCAGTACTTC
few,TRBV24-1,NA,TRBJ2-1,CATSDRPLNEQFF,TGTGCCACCAGTGACAGGCCTCTCAATGAGCAGTTCTTC
few,TRBV27,NA,TRBJ2-1,CATLGSSYNEQFF,TGTGCCACCCTCGGGTCCTCTTACAATGAGCAGTTCTTC
NA,TRBV18,NA,TRBJ2-1,CASSPRDFYEQFF,TGTGCCAGCTCACCGCGGGACTTTTATGAGCAGTTCTTC
NA,TRBV24-1,NA,TRBJ1-2,CATQGPNYGYTF,TGTGCCACCCAGGGCCCTAACTATGGCTACACCTTC
NA,TRBV6-5,NA,TRBJ1-6,CASSYSSRHSPLHF,TGTGCCAGCAGTTACTCGAGTCGGCATTCACCCCTCCACTTT
NA,TRBV18,NA,TRBJ1-1,CASSPDGTNTEAFF,TGTGCCAGCTCACCGGACGGGACGAACACTGAAGCTTTCTTT
NA,TRBV20-1,NA,TRBJ2-5,CSARKRAEEVETQYF,TGCAGTGCTAGAAAGCGGGCGGAGGAGGTGGAGACCCAGTACTTC
few,TRBV12-3/TRBV12-4,NA,TRBJ2-3,CASNKGGTDTQYF,TGTGCCAGCAATAAGGGGGGAACAGATACGCAGTATTTT
NA,TRBV20-1,TRBD2,TRBJ2-7,CSAREGLAAFEQYF,TGCAGTGCTAGAGAGGGACTAGCGGCTTTCGAGCAGTACTTC
few,TRBV28,NA,TRBJ2-2,CASSLVGSDTGELFF,TGTGCCAGCAGTTTGGTTGGTAGCGACACCGGGGAGCTGTTTTTT
NA,TRBV19,TRBD2,TRBJ2-2,CASSIPLAGTGELFF,TGTGCCAGTAGTATCCCACTAGCGGGAACCGGGGAGCTGTTTTTT
few,TRBV6-2/TRBV6-3,TRBD1,TRBJ1-5,CASKDRGNQPQHF,TGTGCCAGCAAGGACAGGGGTAATCAGCCCCAGCATTTT
few,TRBV6-1,TRBD1,TRBJ2-7,CASISGTVFYEQYF,TGTGCCAGCATCTCCGGGACAGTCTTCTACGAGCAGTACTTC
NA,TRBV3-1,TRBD2,TRBJ2-1,CASSILAGGPNEQFF,TGTGCCAGCAGCATACTAGCGGGAGGGCCCAATGAGCAGTTCTTC
NA,TRBV6-2/TRBV6-3,NA,TRBJ1-6,CASTLGRRGRDSPLHF,TGTGCCAGCACCCTAGGGCGCAGGGGACGGGATTCACCCCTCCACTTT
NA,TRBV6-2/TRBV6-3,NA,TRBJ1-3,CASQTGSSGNTIYF,TGTGCCAGCCAAACCGGCAGCTCTGGAAACACCATATATTTT
NA,TRBV6-1,TRBD1,TRBJ2-7,CASSGDRGPDLETYEQYF,TGTGCCAGCAGTGGGGACAGGGGGCCAGACCTGGAAACCTACGAGCAGTACTTC
NA,TRBV11-2,TRBD2,TRBJ2-1,CASSFREAFYNEQFF,TGTGCCAGCAGCTTTCGGGAGGCGTTCTACAATGAGCAGTTCTTC
few,TRBV28,NA,TRBJ2-3,CASSLEPSTDTQYF,TGTGCCAGCAGTTTGGAGCCGAGCACAGATACGCAGTATTTT
NA,TRBV28,NA,TRBJ2-7,CASSLLAGPRGYEQYF,TGTGCCAGCAGTTTATTGGCAGGGCCTCGTGGGTACGAGCAGTACTTC
NA,TRBV11-2,NA,TRBJ1-2,CASSGWTGPTVNYGYTF,TGTGCCAGCAGTGGATGGACGGGACCTACCGTAAACTATGGCTACACCTTC
once,TRBV20-1,NA,TRBJ2-2,CSARASNTGELFF,TGCAGTGCTAGGGCGTCGAACACCGGGGAGCTGTTTTTT
NA,TRBV9,NA,TRBJ1-2,CASSVGVSRGYTF,TGTGCCAGCAGCGTAGGCGTGTCGCGTGGCTACACCTTC
NA,TRBV11-2,NA,TRBJ2-1,CASSSRGNSYNEQFF,TGTGCCAGCAGCTCCAGGGGTAATTCCTACAATGAGCAGTTCTTC
NA,TRBV24-1,NA,TRBJ2-3,CATSDSGWAHTDTQYF,TGTGCCACCAGTGATTCGGGGTGGGCACACACCGATACGCAGTATTTT
NA,TRBV6-5,NA,TRBJ1-5,CASSYTGPGRGTHQPQHF,TGTGCCAGCAGTTACACCGGACCGGGACGGGGGACCCACCAGCCCCAGCATTTT
NA,TRBV10-2,TRBD2,TRBJ2-5,CASTPAGGVYIETQYF,TGCGCCAGCACCCCCGCGGGAGGGGTATATATTGAGACCCAGTACTTC
NA,TRBV12-5,TRBD1,TRBJ1-2,CASGPNRGLGYGYTF,TGTGCTAGTGGTCCGAACAGGGGGCTGGGCTATGGCTACACCTTC
few,TRBV5-1,TRBD1,TRBJ2-3,CASSSGQGTDTQYF,TGCGCCAGCAGTTCGGGACAGGGCACAGATACGCAGTATTTT
NA,TRBV6-5,NA,TRBJ1-6,CASSSPTSPNSPLHF,TGTGCCAGCAGTTCCCCGACTAGCCCAAATTCACCCCTCCACTTT
NA,TRBV7-9,TRBD2,TRBJ2-1,CASSPTGSGRAYNEQFF,TGTGCCAGCAGCCCAACTGGTAGCGGGAGGGCATACAATGAGCAGTTCTTC
NA,TRBV5-1,NA,TRBJ1-3,CASSLGPGNTIYF,TGCGCCAGCAGCTTGGGTCCGGGGAACACCATATATTTT
NA,TRBV6-1,NA,TRBJ1-2,CASSAGTNYGYTF,TGTGCCAGCAGCGCCGGGACAAACTATGGCTACACCTTC
once,TRBV5-6,NA,TRBJ2-7,CASSWLIVISYEQYF,TGTGCCAGCAGCTGGTTGATTGTGATCTCCTACGAGCAGTACTTC
NA,TRBV11-2,TRBD1,TRBJ2-3,CASSSNRGGADTQYF,TGTGCCAGCAGCTCAAACAGGGGTGGCGCAGATACGCAGTATTTT
NA,TRBV11-3,TRBD1,TRBJ2-7,CASSPWDRGTYEQYF,TGTGCCAGCAGCCCGTGGGACAGGGGTACCTACGAGCAGTACTTC
NA,TRBV5-6,NA,TRBJ2-2,CASSRNGGTGTGELFF,TGTGCCAGCAGTAGAAACGGAGGAACTGGCACCGGGGAGCTGTTTTTT
few,TRBV7-2,TRBD2,TRBJ2-5,CASSLLAEETQYF,TGTGCCAGCAGCTTGCTAGCGGAAGAGACCCAGTACTTC
NA,TRBV20-1,TRBD1,TRBJ2-1,CSARAVDRGAGEQFF,TGCAGTGCTAGAGCGGTAGACAGGGGGGCGGGTGAGCAGTTCTTC
once,TRBV11-2,TRBD1,TRBJ2-1,CASSQTEGARNEQFF,TGTGCCAGCAGCCAAACAGAGGGGGCGCGTAATGAGCAGTTCTTC
NA,TRBV2,NA,TRBJ2-7,CASSDRGEQYF,TGTGCCAGCAGTGACAGGGGCGAGCAGTACTTC
once,TRBV11-2,TRBD2,TRBJ2-1,CASSLVAGTSGRGNEQFF,TGTGCCAGCAGCTTAGTAGCCGGGACTAGCGGGAGAGGGAATGAGCAGTTCTTC
NA,TRBV5-8,NA,TRBJ2-2,CASSLAGVTGELFF,TGTGCCAGCAGCTTGGCAGGGGTGACCGGGGAGCTGTTTTTT
NA,TRBV25-1,NA,TRBJ2-7,CASSENRGYEQYF,TGTGCCAGCAGTGAAAATAGAGGATACGAGCAGTACTTC
few,TRBV5-5,TRBD1,TRBJ1-2,CASSLAYTGDGYTF,TGTGCCAGCAGCTTGGCCTACACAGGGGATGGCTACACCTTC
few,TRBV12-3/TRBV12-4,NA,TRBJ2-2,CASSLVGNTGELFF,TGTGCCAGCAGTTTAGTAGGGAACACCGGGGAGCTGTTTTTT
NA,TRBV6-2/TRBV6-3,NA,TRBJ1-6,CATLPGRNSPLHF,TGTGCCACCCTTCCGGGACGTAATTCACCCCTCCACTTT
NA,TRBV10-3,NA,TRBJ1-3,CVTRRTDGNTIYF,TGTGTCACTCGGCGGACGGATGGAAACACCATATATTTT
few,TRBV6-1,TRBD1,TRBJ1-1,CASSRGLGPEAFF,TGTGCCAGCAGCAGGGGGTTAGGGCCTGAAGCTTTCTTT
few,TRBV6-1,NA,TRBJ1-4,CATLVPLLENEKLFF,TGTGCCACCCTGGTCCCACTCCTGGAAAATGAAAAACTGTTTTTT
NA,TRBV7-3,NA,TRBJ2-3,CASSPDLLESKQYF,TGTGCCAGCAGCCCCGACCTACTAGAGAGTAAGCAGTATTTT
NA,TRBV11-2,NA,TRBJ2-2,CASSLDWELAVGELFF,TGTGCCAGCAGCTTAGATTGGGAGCTAGCTGTCGGGGAGCTGTTTTTT